The entry below describes one T cell receptor beta chain. Trimming pared 0 bases from V and 11 bases from J, leaving 11 bases between. The CDR3 is 13 amino acids. Germline values: CDR1 SGDLS, CDR2 YYNGEE. One entry per CDR3 protein results from TCRdb running MiXCR on the RT-PCR reads. The sample shows fewer than 800,000 distinct CDR3 sequences, more than 13% of them seen only once. This rearrangement joins TRBV9 to TRBJ1-4; D not resolved. The sample taken for sequencing was memory CD4+ T cells from blood. The source of this sequence is a female donor in good health, serving as a healthy control. Written as DNA, the CDR3 is TGTGCCAGCAGCGTAGGGGCACCGGGGAAACTGTTTTTT. This translates into CASSVGAPGKLFF.